The T cell receptor (beta chain) under discussion was sequenced for a study of cytomegalovirus exposure and HLA in healthy donors. Notes on the study in general: Highly shared variants forming one cluster were likely a sequencing artifact. A later analysis appeared to link common viral pathogens to several of the most significant clusters.

V lost 4 bases and J lost 0; bases outside the gene matches: 6. The CDR3 sequence is 15 residues long. The germline CDR1 and CDR2 sequences are SGDLS and YYNGEE. To note about this clone: Its antigen is not known.

Both 60 Vbeta primers and 13 Jbeta primers went into the PCR. Clones were read by immunoSEQ multiplex PCR, and TCRdb kept only the in-frame ones, dropping some. In all, the sample yields 53,000 or so clones. The sequence was collected from a man between 18 and 29 years old in good health and CMV-seropositive. The chain uses TRBV9 and TRBJ2-7; 8 positions agree with TRBD2. What was sequenced was PBMCs. The CDR3 DNA reads as TGTGCCAGCAGCCCGGGAGCGGGGGTCTCCTACGAGCAGTACTTC. It specifies CASSPGAGVSYEQYF.